This T cell receptor beta chain was documented in a study of blood T cell repertoires in COVID-19. The repertoire was sequenced with immunoSEQ multiplex PCR; TCRdb's copy has only in-frame clones and lacks some. The table shows some 230,000 clones, with 65% to 85% occurring only once. Sequencing was done on a sample of peripheral blood. This clonotype was obtained from a woman between 25 and 40 years old who had recovered from COVID-19.

CDR3 bases: TGTGCCAGCAGCCCTGGACATCTCAGCGAGAACTCCTACGAGCAGTACTTC. Its protein product is CASSPGHLSENSYEQYF. The rearrangement joins TRBV7-9 to TRBJ2-7; tentative D call: TRBD1 (5 bases). From germline, CDR1 is SEHNR and CDR2 FQNEAQ (reference sequence). The CDR3 length is 17 residues. V was clipped by 5 bases and J by 0 bases, with 20 bases between them.